The clone carrying this T cell receptor beta chain was counted ten times or more. Its antigen remains unknown. RNA transcripts were the template, and TCR beta CDR3 regions were amplified from them. RT-PCR with HTBI primers came first, then second-round multiplex PCR. TCRdb ran MiXCR on the multiplex PCR reads and lists one entry per CDR3 protein. Seen here are approximately 330,000 distinct CDR3 sequences, about a sixth observed once, and the top ten hold 9% to 15%. This record comes from a study of Graves' ophthalmopathy and Graves' hyperthyroidism. Whole-study context: Peripheral blood was gathered at the point of initial diagnosis, before any treatment started.

The CDR3 totals 12 residues. Trimming cost V 8 bases and J 9 bases, with 11 bases left between them. Findings of the study overall: Ophthalmopathy progression cases were predicted by the model with 70.59% sensitivity and almost 75% specificity.

The receptor comes from an adult man with Graves' ophthalmopathy. The chain is built from TRBV12-3 or TRBV12-4 and TRBJ1-6; D is undetermined. Input material: peripheral blood. Here the CDR3 DNA reads TGTGCCAGCGGAAGGACTGCTTCACCCCTCCACTTT. This codes for CASGRTASPLHF.